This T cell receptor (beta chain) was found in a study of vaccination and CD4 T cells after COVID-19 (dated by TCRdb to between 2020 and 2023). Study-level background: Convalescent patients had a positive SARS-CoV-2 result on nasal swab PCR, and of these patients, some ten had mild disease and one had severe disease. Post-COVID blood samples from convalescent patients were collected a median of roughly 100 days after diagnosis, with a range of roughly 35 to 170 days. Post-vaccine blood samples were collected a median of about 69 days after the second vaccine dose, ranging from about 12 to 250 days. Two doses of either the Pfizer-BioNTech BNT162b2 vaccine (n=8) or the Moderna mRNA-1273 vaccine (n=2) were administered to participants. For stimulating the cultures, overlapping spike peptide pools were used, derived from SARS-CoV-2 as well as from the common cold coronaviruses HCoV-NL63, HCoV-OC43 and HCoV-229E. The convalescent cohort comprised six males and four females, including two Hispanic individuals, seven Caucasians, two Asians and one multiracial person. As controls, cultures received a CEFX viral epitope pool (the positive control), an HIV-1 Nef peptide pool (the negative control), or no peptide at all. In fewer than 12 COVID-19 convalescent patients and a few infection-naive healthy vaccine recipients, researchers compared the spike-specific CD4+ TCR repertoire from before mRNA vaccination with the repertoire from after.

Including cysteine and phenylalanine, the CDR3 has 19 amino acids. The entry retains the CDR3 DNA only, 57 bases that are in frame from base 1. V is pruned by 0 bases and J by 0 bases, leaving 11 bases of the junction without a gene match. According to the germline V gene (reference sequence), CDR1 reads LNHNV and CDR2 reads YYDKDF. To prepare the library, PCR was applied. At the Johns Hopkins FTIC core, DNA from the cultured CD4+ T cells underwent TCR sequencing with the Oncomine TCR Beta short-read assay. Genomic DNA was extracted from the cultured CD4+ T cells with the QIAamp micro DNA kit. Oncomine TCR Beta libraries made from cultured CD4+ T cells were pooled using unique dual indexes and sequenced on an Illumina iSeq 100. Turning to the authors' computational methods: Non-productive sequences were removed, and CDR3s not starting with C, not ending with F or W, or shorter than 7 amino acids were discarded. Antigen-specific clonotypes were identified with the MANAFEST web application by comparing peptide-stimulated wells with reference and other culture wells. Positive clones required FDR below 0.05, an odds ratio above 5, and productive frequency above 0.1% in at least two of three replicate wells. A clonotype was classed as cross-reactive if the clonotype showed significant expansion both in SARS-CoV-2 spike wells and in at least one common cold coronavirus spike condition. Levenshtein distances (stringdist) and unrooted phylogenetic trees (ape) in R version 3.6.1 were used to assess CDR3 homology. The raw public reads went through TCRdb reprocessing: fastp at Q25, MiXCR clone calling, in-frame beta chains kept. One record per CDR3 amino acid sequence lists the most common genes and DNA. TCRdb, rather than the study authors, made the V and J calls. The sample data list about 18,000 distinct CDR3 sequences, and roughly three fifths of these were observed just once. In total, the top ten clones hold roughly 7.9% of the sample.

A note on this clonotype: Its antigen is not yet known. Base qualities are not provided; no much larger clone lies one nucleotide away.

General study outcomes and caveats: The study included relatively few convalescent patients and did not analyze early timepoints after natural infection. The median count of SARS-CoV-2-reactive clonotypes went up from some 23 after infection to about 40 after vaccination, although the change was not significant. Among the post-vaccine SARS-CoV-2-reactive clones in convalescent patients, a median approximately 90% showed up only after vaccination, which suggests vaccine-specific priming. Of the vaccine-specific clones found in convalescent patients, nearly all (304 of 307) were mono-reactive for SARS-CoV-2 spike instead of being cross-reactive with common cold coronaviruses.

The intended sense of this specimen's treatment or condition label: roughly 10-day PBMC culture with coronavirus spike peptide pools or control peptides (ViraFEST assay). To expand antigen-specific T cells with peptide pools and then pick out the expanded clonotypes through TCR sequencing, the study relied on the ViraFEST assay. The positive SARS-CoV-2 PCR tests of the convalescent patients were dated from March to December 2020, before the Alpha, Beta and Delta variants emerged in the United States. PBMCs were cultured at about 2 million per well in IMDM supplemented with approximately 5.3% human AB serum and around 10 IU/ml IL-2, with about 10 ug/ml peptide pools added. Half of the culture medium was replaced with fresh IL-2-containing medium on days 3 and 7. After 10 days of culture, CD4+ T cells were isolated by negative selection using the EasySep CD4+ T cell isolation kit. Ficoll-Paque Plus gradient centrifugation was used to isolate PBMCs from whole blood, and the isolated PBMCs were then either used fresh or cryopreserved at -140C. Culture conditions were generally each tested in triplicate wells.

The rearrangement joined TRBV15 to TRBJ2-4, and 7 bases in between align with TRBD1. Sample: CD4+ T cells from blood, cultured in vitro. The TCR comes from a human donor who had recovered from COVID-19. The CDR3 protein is CATSRDLQGTVLAKNIQYF. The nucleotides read TGTGCCACCAGCAGAGATCTTCAAGGGACAGTCCTAGCCAAAAACATTCAGTACTTC.